These T cell receptor beta chains were read from a single sample in a study of T-cell memory formation after mild COVID-19. TCRdb processed the 5' RACE reads anew with MiXCR; each CDR3 protein has one entry. The sample records around 320,000 distinct CDR3 sequences, just under 20% being singletons. The source material was PBMCs or a T cell subset sorted from them (not recorded which). These receptors all come from a man younger than 30 who had mild COVID-19 (a few samples of this study predate the infection). Cell type and time point are not known. Each CDR3 is given with its conserved first and last residue. Each record gives: D gene, clone size, V gene, J gene, CDR3 DNA, CDR3 protein. The D gene is left open where the match is weak. Clone size is shown for a subset of rows, as once, few, many or a class of expanded clone.

>.|few|TRBV28|TRBJ2-3
TGTGCCAGCACCCAACCTGGCACAGGGATAGCAGATACGCAGTATTTT
CASTQPGTGIADTQYF
>TRBD2|.|TRBV4-1|TRBJ2-4
TGCGCCAGCAGCCAAGTGACTAGCGGGGGGGCCGCCAAAAACATTCAGTACTTC
CASSQVTSGGAAKNIQYF
>TRBD2|many|TRBV5-1|TRBJ2-7
TGCGCCAGCAGCTCGACTAGCGGGATCTACGAGCAGTACTTC
CASSSTSGIYEQYF
>.|many|TRBV12-3/TRBV12-4|TRBJ2-1
TGTGCCAGCAGTTTAAGGGATTTCTACAATGAGCAGTTCTTC
CASSLRDFYNEQFF
>.|.|TRBV9|TRBJ1-6
TGTGCCAGCAGCGCCTCAGGGGTCGGTAATTCACCCCTCCACTTT
CASSASGVGNSPLHF
>.|many|TRBV5-1|TRBJ2-3
TGCGCCAGCAGCCTGTGGGTGGGGGGGCCAGATACGCAGTATTTT
CASSLWVGGPDTQYF
>TRBD1|.|TRBV12-5|TRBJ2-1
TGTGCTAGTGGTTTGGTAGTCCCGGGACAGATGCGGAATGAGCAGTTCTTC
CASGLVVPGQMRNEQFF
>.|.|TRBV11-2|TRBJ2-2
TGTGCCAGCAGCTTAGTTTGGGTTTACACCGGGGAGCTGTTTTTT
CASSLVWVYTGELFF
>TRBD1|few|TRBV27|TRBJ1-2
TGTGCCAGCAGTCGCCTCGCGGGACAGCCTCGAGGCTACACCTTC
CASSRLAGQPRGYTF
>.|.|TRBV5-1|TRBJ2-3
TGCGCCAGCAGCGCTGGCCAGGGCGACGGGGGAGATACGCAGTATTTT
CASSAGQGDGGDTQYF
>.|few|TRBV7-2|TRBJ1-2
TGTGCCAGCAGCTTAAGGCAGGGCCGTAACTATGGCTACACCTTC
CASSLRQGRNYGYTF